Listed here are 10 T cell receptor beta chains from one sample, sequenced in a study of molecular identifiers for immune sequencing clone quantification (dated by TCRdb to about 2018). Libraries were constructed by PCR. The sequencing machine was an Illumina HiSeq 4000. TCRdb ran its own pipeline on the public reads, namely fastp trimming at Q25 and MiXCR clone calling, and kept in-frame beta chains. Under each unique CDR3 protein, matching rows form one entry showing the most common genes and DNA. The sample profile shows about 640,000 distinct CDR3 sequences; less than 20% of them were found once. Clones ranked in the top ten supply roughly 0.83% of the sample. Material: naive CD8+ T cells from blood, with Jurkat cell RNA spiked in. The cell subset or site tag for this specimen amounts to: FACS-sorted CD8+CD4-CCR7+CD45RA+ naive T cells. The receptors originated from a human donor in good health. Some libraries in this study had Jurkat cell RNA spiked in.

The gene calls are TRBV4-1 and TRBJ2-5; 9 bases fit TRBD1. The CDR3 length is 17 residues. CDR1 is MGHRA, CDR2 YSYEKL, per germline. Trimming cost V 4 bases and J 5 bases; bases outside gene matches: 14. CDR3 DNA sequence: TGCGCCAGCAGCCTAACGCAGGGGACAGGGAGTGAGGAGACCCAGTACTTC. It specifies CASSLTQGTGSEETQYF.

This clonotype turned up a few times. The chain employs TRBV12-5 and TRBJ2-5; D not resolved. The V end lost 0 bases, the J end lost 2 bases, and 4 bases lay between the germline ends. Germline CDR1 is LGHNT and CDR2 is FRNRAP. The CDR3 sequence is 13 residues long. CDR3: CASGLVEQETQYF. CDR3 DNA sequence: TGTGCTAGTGGTTTGGTAGAGCAAGAGACCCAGTACTTC.

Many counts were recorded for this clonotype. The chain joins TRBV6-4 to TRBJ2-3; D remains unclear. This CDR3 comprises 13 residues. V lost 0 bases, J lost 7 bases, and 8 bases lay in between. Germline V lookup: CDR1 MRHNA, CDR2 SNTAGT. The CDR3 sequence is CASSDSLSNTQYF. The CDR3 DNA reads TGTGCCAGCAGTGACTCGTTAAGCAATACGCAGTATTTT.

This clonotype has more than one count but fewer than ten. V usage is TRBV28 and J usage is TRBJ1-5; 7 bases map to TRBD1. In germline, CDR1 is MDHEN, CDR2 SYDVKM. The J segment lost 6 bases and the V segment lost 6 bases, leaving 8 bases of the junction unmatched. CDR3 length equals 14 residues. The chain's CDR3 is CASSPEDRRQPQHF. CDR3 bases: TGTGCCAGCAGCCCAGAGGACAGGCGTCAGCCCCAGCATTTT. Full variable domain (remainder filled in from reference TRBV28 and TRBJ1-5): DVKVTQSSRYLVKRTGEKVFLECVQDMDHENMFWYRQDPGLGLRLIYFSYDVKMKEKGDIPEGYSVSREKKERFSLILESASTNQTSMYLCASSPEDRRQPQHFGDGTRLSIL.

This clonotype was found many times. This chain connects TRBV28 to TRBJ1-6; D is ambiguous. The CDR3 sequence is 18 residues long. The germline V gene has CDR1 MDHEN and CDR2 SYDVKM. V gave up 4 bases and J gave up 8 bases, with 24 bases separating them. CDR3 nucleotide sequence: TGTGCCAGCAGTTCGGGCAGAGCGGCCTTGCCTCGTCATTCACCCCTCCACTTT. As protein: CASSSGRAALPRHSPLHF.

The CDR3 bases are TGTGCCAGCAGCTTATGGGCAGGGGAGGCCAATGAGCAGTTCTTC. It specifies CASSLWAGEANEQFF. The chain carries TRBV7-3 and TRBJ2-1, with D perhaps assigned TRBD1 or TRBD2 (6 bases each). There are 15 residues in the CDR3. The V gene's germline CDR1 is SGHTA and CDR2 FQGTGA. V was cut by 2 bases and J by 6 bases, with 14 bases left in between.

The genes are TRBV2 and TRBJ2-1; possible D gene TRBD2, 5 bases. The germline CDR1 and CDR2 sequences are SNHLY and FYNNEI. Deletions cut 6 bases from V and 0 bases from J, with 12 bases between. The CDR3 loop spans 15 amino acids. Here the CDR3 reads CASSELGDSYNEQFF. DNA of the CDR3: TGTGCCAGCAGCGAACTAGGAGACTCCTACAATGAGCAGTTCTTC.

This clonotype was counted between two and nine times. This chain uses TRBV10-3 with TRBJ2-7, with D perhaps TRBD2 (7 bases). The germline V gene encodes CDR1 ENHRY and CDR2 SYGVKD. Trimming stripped 3 bases from V and 6 bases from J, with 21 bases between. This CDR3 has 16 amino acids. The chain's CDR3 is CAISDGGAGAQGEQYF. DNA of the CDR3: TGTGCCATCAGTGATGGGGGGGCAGGGGCCCAGGGCGAGCAGTACTTC.

This clonotype was observed a handful of times. The rearrangement joins TRBV28 to TRBJ2-3; D gene uncertain. In germline, CDR1 is MDHEN, CDR2 SYDVKM. CDR3 length: 14 residues. Trimming took off 2 bases at V and 0 bases at J, with 6 bases between the two ends. CDR3 bases: TGTGCCAGCAGTTTACTAAGGAGCACAGATACGCAGTATTTT. It yields the protein CASSLLRSTDTQYF.

This clonotype has a count of ten or more. The V gene is TRBV19, the J gene TRBJ1-2; TRBD1 matches 11 bases. The CDR3 contains 13 residues. The trim removed 5 bases at V and 8 bases at J, leaving 4 bases unmatched. Germline loops: CDR1 LNHDA, CDR2 SQIVND (reference sequence). CDR3 sequence (DNA): TGTGCCAGTAGTCCCGGGACAGGGGGAGGCTACACCTTC. Translated: CASSPGTGGGYTF.